Listed below are T cell receptor beta chains from one sample, sequenced in a study of T cells in Graves' hyperthyroidism and ophthalmopathy. TCRdb processed the multiplex PCR reads anew with MiXCR; each CDR3 protein has one entry. The data contain fewer than 250,000 distinct CDR3 sequences, over 15% of them seen just once; the ten biggest clones take up roughly 50%. What was sequenced was blood. These receptors were taken from a man aged 45-65 years with Graves' hyperthyroidism. Both conserved end residues are part of each CDR3. Each record gives: J gene, V gene, CDR3 protein.

>TRBJ1-4|TRBV2
CASSGREDNEKLFF
>TRBJ2-3|TRBV20-1
CSARDLSGDTDTQYF
>TRBJ2-7|TRBV27
CASSPAGDINEQYF
>TRBJ1-1|TRBV7-2
CASSLDGNRGTEAFF
>TRBJ2-1|TRBV2
CASSERFSYNEQFF
>TRBJ2-5|TRBV7-3
CASSSTAGETQYF
>TRBJ2-4|TRBV7-9
CASSLMSGQSKNIQYF
>TRBJ2-5|TRBV2
CASSEVGPGAVYQETQYF
>TRBJ2-7|TRBV10-2
CASRGWGQGDLGSYEQYF
>TRBJ1-3|TRBV3-1
CASSPTGMGNTIYF
>TRBJ1-4|TRBV5-1
CASSSGSSNEKLFF
>TRBJ2-1|TRBV5-1
CASSRDSDSYNEQFF
>TRBJ2-3|TRBV2
CASSEFHTDTQYF
>TRBJ1-5|TRBV11-2
CASSLGTGAWGNQPQHF
>TRBJ2-3|TRBV24-1
CATSDEATDTQYF
>TRBJ1-2|TRBV5-1
CASSTAPGQGYGYTF
>TRBJ1-1|TRBV7-9
CASSSRRVRKNTEAFF
>TRBJ1-2|TRBV3-1
CASSPGTDHYGYTF
>TRBJ2-1|TRBV7-2
CASSFAIYNEQFF
>TRBJ1-6|TRBV7-2
CASSLGGGLRSPLHF
>TRBJ2-7|TRBV20-1
CSATASDRVTYEQYF